This T cell receptor (beta chain) was sequenced for a study of vaccination and CD4 T cells after COVID-19. On the study more broadly: The convalescents were made up of six males and four females, two of whom were Hispanic. Investigators took post-vaccine samples a median 72 days after dose two, within a range of 14 to 241.

About this clonotype itself: Its target is unknown.

Stated treatment: approximately 9-day PBMC culture with coronavirus spike peptide pools or control peptides (ViraFEST assay). Some 2.2 million PBMCs per well were cultured with 7.5 to 10 IU/ml IL-2 and about 11 ug/ml peptide pools. Sequence data for DNA of cultured CD4+ T cells were generated by the Oncomine TCR Beta short-read assay. Scientists extracted genomic DNA from CD4+ T cells grown in culture. TCRdb recomputed calls from the PCR reads with MiXCR, one row per CDR3 protein. The sample includes 7,600 or so distinct CDR3 sequences, around 58% of them seen just once. Germline assignment: CDR1 LNHDA and CDR2 SQIVND (reference sequence). Deletions cut 3 bases from V and 0 bases from J, with 10 bases between. CDR3 length: 15 residues.

This clonotype was sampled from a human donor who had recovered from COVID-19. The rearrangement uses TRBV19 and TRBJ2-3, with D perhaps matching TRBD1 (6 bases). Sequencing was performed on CD4+ T cells from blood, cultured in vitro. The CDR3 is CASSIRGTSTDTQYF. The CDR3 DNA follows: TGTGCCAGTAGTATCAGGGGTACCAGCACAGATACGCAGTATTTT.